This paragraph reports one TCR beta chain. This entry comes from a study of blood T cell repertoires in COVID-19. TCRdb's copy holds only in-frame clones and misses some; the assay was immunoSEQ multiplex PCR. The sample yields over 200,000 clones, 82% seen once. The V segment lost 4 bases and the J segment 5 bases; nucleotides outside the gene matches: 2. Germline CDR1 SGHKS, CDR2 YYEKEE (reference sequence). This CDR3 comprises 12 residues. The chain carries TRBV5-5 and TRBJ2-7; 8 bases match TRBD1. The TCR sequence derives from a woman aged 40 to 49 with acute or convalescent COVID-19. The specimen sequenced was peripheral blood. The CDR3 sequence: CASSPTGDEQYF. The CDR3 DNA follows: TGTGCCAGCAGCCCGACAGGGGACGAGCAGTACTTC.